The clone carrying this T cell receptor (beta chain) was counted many times. Each patient came to thyroid surgery without any prior treatment (of any kind). This sample is drawn from a study of metastatic and nonmetastatic thyroid tumors. Under the authors' procedure: To classify distant metastasis in papillary thyroid cancer, a model was built from CDR3 differences across clinicopathological groups. TCRdb re-called the PCR reads via MiXCR. The V and J calls were determined by TCRdb, not by the authors. Of about 42,000 clones in the sample, around an eighth were seen once. The CDR3 length is 15 residues. From germline, CDR1 is MGHDK and CDR2 SYGVNS. Losses at the gene ends were 1 base for V and 3 bases for J; bases not matched to a gene: 5.

The sequenced material came from blood. This TCR came from a male donor with papillary thyroid cancer or a benign thyroid nodule (not recorded which). Some clones in this sample may be carry-over from other donors' samples. The chain joins TRBV25-1 to TRBJ2-5, with 7 bases aligning to TRBD2. The CDR3 DNA is TGTGCCAGCAGTGAATCCACTAGCGAAGAAGAGACCCAGTACTTC. The encoded protein is CASSESTSEEETQYF.